The clone carrying this TCR beta chain has only a few counts. Time point: patch test 2, 6 weeks after DPC sensitization. Stated treatment: therapeutic diphenylcyclopropenone sensitization with weekly scalp DPC. Trimming removed 0 bases from V and 1 base from J, with 6 bases in between. The CDR3 covers 14 residues. Germline V gene data show CDR1 as DFQATT and CDR2 as SNEGSKA (reference sequence). This entry is derived from a study of human T cells and chemical hapten exposure. TCRdb re-derived calls from the RACE reads in MiXCR, one entry per CDR3 protein. The sample yields about 380,000 distinct CDR3 sequences, about 6% seen once.

Here the sequenced sample was whole blood, taken in connection with sensitization to the hapten diphenylcyclopropenone (DPC). The sequence was obtained from a woman aged 18-30 years with alopecia areata. Some clones in this sample may be carry-over from other donors' samples. The chain is built from TRBV20-1 and TRBJ2-2; no firm D call. The CDR3 protein is CSARDSLNTGELFF. CDR3 in DNA: TGCAGTGCTAGAGATTCCCTGAACACCGGGGAGCTGTTTTTT.